The rows below give T cell receptor beta chains drawn from one sample of a study of T cell responses to AZD1222 COVID-19 vaccine. Profiled with immunoSEQ multiplex PCR; TCRdb holds only in-frame clones, not every one. The table records fewer than 200,000 clones, approximately 92% of them present only once. The sequences come from peripheral blood, collected 28 days after the second dose of the MenACWY control vaccine. Receptors were obtained from an adult who received the MenACWY meningococcal vaccine as a control. CDR3s include the opening cysteine and the closing phenylalanine or tryptophan. D genes are given only for firm matches. A clone size is listed for some rows: how often the clone was seen (once, few, many), or a class if it is expanded.

clone_size,d_call,v_call,cdr3_length,j_call,cdr3_aa,cdr3_nt
NA,NA,TRBV4-1,15,TRBJ1-1,CASSQHLGVNTEAFF,TGCGCCAGCAGCCAACACCTAGGGGTGAACACTGAAGCTTTCTTT
NA,NA,TRBV12-3/TRBV12-4,13,TRBJ1-5,CASSLEGSQPQHF,TGTGCCAGCAGTTTAGAGGGTTCTCAGCCCCAGCATTTT
NA,NA,TRBV30,13,TRBJ1-1,CAWTPGLWTEAFF,TGTGCCTGGACCCCGGGCCTGTGGACTGAAGCTTTCTTT
NA,TRBD1,TRBV7-9,14,TRBJ1-4,CAGGDRTDNEKLFF,TGTGCCGGGGGGGACAGGACCGATAATGAAAAACTGTTTTTT
NA,NA,TRBV15,16,TRBJ1-2,CATSRDLRGDSYGYTF,TGTGCCACCAGCAGAGATTTGAGGGGGGATTCCTATGGCTACACCTTC
NA,NA,TRBV30,13,TRBJ1-1,CAWSRGGVTEAFF,TGTGCCTGGAGCAGGGGAGGGGTGACTGAAGCTTTCTTT
NA,NA,TRBV14,16,TRBJ2-7,CASSQVVTATSNEQYF,TGTGCCAGCAGCCAAGTGGTGACAGCTACCTCCAACGAGCAGTACTTC
NA,NA,TRBV6-5,15,TRBJ2-7,CASSKSGTWAYEQYF,TGTGCCAGCAGCAAATCCGGGACGTGGGCCTACGAGCAGTACTTC
NA,NA,TRBV27,15,TRBJ1-4,CASSMTTSEDEKLFF,TGTGCCAGCAGCATGACGACGTCTGAGGATGAAAAACTGTTTTTT
NA,TRBD2,TRBV5-1,16,TRBJ2-5,CASSFGLAGGLKTQYF,TGCGCCAGCAGCTTCGGACTAGCGGGGGGCCTAAAAACCCAGTACTTC
NA,TRBD2,TRBV7-9,15,TRBJ2-3,CASSRRREGPGTQYF,TGTGCCAGCAGCCGTCGGCGGGAGGGTCCCGGTACGCAGTATTTT
NA,TRBD1,TRBV28,15,TRBJ1-6,CASSSPGQGFSPLHF,TGTGCCAGCAGTTCCCCCGGACAGGGGTTTTCACCCCTCCACTTT
NA,NA,TRBV24-1,13,TRBJ2-1,CATSDLDRLVQFF,TGTGCCACCAGTGATCTTGACAGACTGGTGCAGTTCTTC
NA,NA,TRBV30,14,TRBJ1-2,CAWSIAGANYGYTF,TGTGCCTGGAGTATCGCAGGAGCTAACTATGGCTACACCTTC
NA,TRBD2,TRBV6-1,15,TRBJ2-7,CASSDLAGDSYEQYF,TGTGCCAGCAGTGACCTAGCGGGAGATAGCTACGAGCAGTACTTC
NA,TRBD1,TRBV7-2,15,TRBJ1-1,CASSFAGTANTEAFF,TGTGCCAGCAGCTTTGCTGGGACAGCGAACACTGAAGCTTTCTTT
NA,NA,TRBV5-6,15,TRBJ1-6,CASSRRGAYNSPLHF,TGTGCCAGCAGCCGCAGGGGAGCCTATAATTCACCCCTCCACTTT
NA,NA,TRBV11-2,12,TRBJ2-1,CASSLVEGEQFF,TGTGCCAGCAGCTTAGTAGAGGGTGAGCAGTTCTTC
NA,TRBD1,TRBV6-4,14,TRBJ1-2,CASRPGQGLYGYTF,TGTGCCAGCAGGCCGGGACAGGGGCTCTATGGCTACACCTTC
NA,NA,TRBV30,18,TRBJ1-2,CAWSVTPIGTGLGYGYTF,TGTGCCTGGAGTGTAACGCCGATCGGGACGGGGCTGGGCTATGGCTACACCTTC
once,NA,TRBV6-2/TRBV6-3,12,TRBJ1-5,CASSYGEGPQHF,TGTGCCAGCAGTTACGGGGAAGGGCCCCAGCATTTT
NA,NA,TRBV6-5,12,TRBJ2-7,CASSYSGTEQYF,TGTGCCAGCAGTTACTCAGGGACCGAGCAGTACTTC
NA,NA,TRBV7-3,15,TRBJ1-1,CASREMRAVNTEAFF,TGTGCCAGCAGGGAGATGAGGGCGGTGAACACTGAAGCTTTCTTT
NA,NA,TRBV12-3/TRBV12-4,13,TRBJ1-2,CASSPQLVRGYTF,TGTGCCAGCAGTCCCCAATTGGTGCGGGGCTACACCTTC
NA,TRBD1,TRBV7-2,16,TRBJ2-7,CASSLASGTGAYEQYF,TGTGCCAGCAGCTTAGCGTCGGGGACAGGGGCCTACGAGCAGTACTTC
NA,NA,TRBV7-2,12,TRBJ2-7,CASSSGQYEQYF,TGTGCCAGCAGCTCTGGACAGTACGAGCAGTACTTC
NA,NA,TRBV5-1,14,TRBJ1-5,CASREDGGNQPQHF,TGCGCCAGCAGGGAGGACGGAGGCAATCAGCCCCAGCATTTT
NA,NA,TRBV6-5,13,TRBJ1-4,CASSYQQSQKLFF,TGTGCCAGCAGTTACCAACAATCTCAAAAACTGTTTTTT
NA,TRBD2,TRBV28,15,TRBJ2-3,CASSSTSGYTDTQYF,TGTGCCAGCAGTTCGACTAGCGGGTACACAGATACGCAGTATTTT
NA,NA,TRBV7-2,12,TRBJ2-7,CASSRTDYEQYF,TGTGCCAGCAGCCGGACAGACTACGAGCAGTACTTC
NA,TRBD1,TRBV7-2,15,TRBJ1-1,CASSSLGQLNTEAFF,TGTGCCAGCAGCTCCCTGGGACAGTTGAACACTGAAGCTTTCTTT
NA,TRBD1,TRBV11-2,16,TRBJ1-4,CASNRSNRGKREKLFF,TGTGCCAGCAACCGATCAAACAGGGGGAAGCGCGAAAAACTGTTTTTT
NA,TRBD2,TRBV7-2,16,TRBJ2-7,CASSSLPTSGVYEQYF,TGTGCCAGCAGCTCTCTTCCGACTAGCGGGGTCTACGAGCAGTACTTC
NA,TRBD2,TRBV7-3,18,TRBJ2-3,CASSPTATSGSPTDTQYF,TGTGCCAGCAGCCCGACAGCTACTAGCGGGAGTCCCACAGATACGCAGTATTTT